These 25 T cell receptor beta chains were all obtained from the same sample, sequenced in a study of blood T cell repertoires in COVID-19. Generated by immunoSEQ multiplex PCR, the TCRdb table keeps only in-frame clones and is missing some. The table has about 22,000 clones, 91% seen once. The sample comprised peripheral blood. The receptors come from a woman between 70 and 85 years old with active COVID-19.

This clone was observed a single time. The chain has TRBV12-5 and TRBJ1-1, with 11 nucleotides matching TRBD1. This CDR3 comprises 16 residues. Germline lookup yields CDR1 LGHNT and CDR2 FRNRAP. Trimming at V came to 3 bases and at J to 4 bases, leaving 7 bases not matched to a gene. The DNA of the CDR3 is TGTGCTAGTGGTTTTGGGACAGGGGGTCGAGGCACTGAAGCTTTCTTT. Translating it yields CASGFGTGGRGTEAFF.

The chain joins TRBV6-5 to TRBJ1-6; 8 nucleotides match TRBD1. The junction had 4 bases not matched to a gene; V was cut back by 2 bases and J by 7 bases. In germline, CDR1 is MNHEY, CDR2 SVGAGI. CDR3 length equals 15 residues. CDR3 region: CASSYTGQANSPLHF. CDR3 sequence (DNA): TGTGCCAGCAGTTACACGGGACAGGCGAATTCACCCCTCCACTTT.

The chain links TRBV6-5 to TRBJ1-2; possible D gene TRBD1, 5 bases. CDR1 and CDR2 from the germline V gene are MNHEY and SVGAGI. The CDR3 is made up of 15 amino acids. V was cut by 4 bases and J by 6 bases, with 18 bases left in between. DNA of the CDR3: TGTGCCAGCAGTTTGACGGGGGTCTTGAGCCATGGCTACACCTTC. Translated: CASSLTGVLSHGYTF.

This sequence joins TRBV7-9 and TRBJ2-5; 7 positions match TRBD2. The germline gives CDR1 SEHNR, CDR2 FQNEAQ (reference sequence). The trim removed 5 bases at V and 2 bases at J, leaving 8 bases unmatched. This CDR3 comprises 15 residues. CDR3 loop: CASSPASGRQETQYF. DNA of the CDR3: TGTGCCAGCAGCCCCGCTAGCGGTAGACAAGAGACCCAGTACTTC.

The chain recombines TRBV9 with TRBJ2-1, with 7 bases matching TRBD1. Per germline, CDR1 SGDLS and CDR2 YYNGEE. The CDR3 contains 16 residues. The J segment lost 2 bases and the V segment lost 0 bases, leaving 5 bases of the junction unmatched. The CDR3 sequence is CASSVGGQDAYNEQFF. The CDR3 DNA is TGTGCCAGCAGCGTAGGTGGACAGGACGCCTACAATGAGCAGTTCTTC.

The chain combines TRBV5-1 with TRBJ1-1; D is ambiguous. The CDR3 length is 15 residues. The germline V gene has CDR1 SGHRS and CDR2 YFSETQ. The V gene lost 0 bases and the J gene lost 1 base, with 10 bases spanning the gap. The CDR3, as DNA: TGCGCCAGCAGCTTGGCGGCGACGGGGAACACTGAAGCTTTCTTT. It codes for CASSLAATGNTEAFF. Based on the CDR3 plus reference TRBV5-1 and TRBJ1-1, the full variable domain is KAGVTQTPRYLIKTRGQQVTLSCSPISGHRSVSWYQQTPGQGLQFLFEYFSETQRNKGNFPGRFSGRQFSNSRSEMNVSTLELGDSALYLCASSLAATGNTEAFFGQGTRLTVV.

This clone was recorded a few times. The rearrangement uses TRBV15 and TRBJ1-5, with D unclear. The CDR3 consists of 16 residues. Germline CDR1 is LNHNV and CDR2 is YYDKDF (reference sequence). Trimming cost V 0 bases and J 1 base, with 10 bases left between them. CDR3 residues: CATSRDPGTSNQPQHF. The CDR3 nucleotides are TGTGCCACCAGCAGAGACCCAGGAACAAGCAATCAGCCCCAGCATTTT.

The gene calls are TRBV27 and TRBJ1-5, with D possibly being TRBD1 (5 bases). The CDR3 length is 20 residues. Germline-derived CDR1 and CDR2 are MNHEY and SMNVEV (reference sequence). V lost 6 bases to trimming and J lost 0 bases, with 27 bases between them. CDR3 amino acids: CASSPAPGIRGGYSNQPQHF. CDR3 DNA sequence: TGTGCCAGCAGCCCAGCTCCGGGAATTCGCGGGGGGTATAGCAATCAGCCCCAGCATTTT.

The chain employs TRBV6-5 and TRBJ2-7, with TRBD2 matching over 8 bases. The CDR3 covers 13 residues. The V gene's germline CDR1 is MNHEY and CDR2 SVGAGI. V lost 2 bases and J lost 7; bases outside the gene matches: 4. CDR3 region: CASSYKREWEQYF. The CDR3 region has the DNA TGTGCCAGCAGTTACAAGCGGGAGTGGGAGCAGTACTTC.

The chain combines TRBV7-9 with TRBJ2-7; 9 positions agree with TRBD1. J gave up 2 bases and V 2 bases, and 7 bases lay outside the gene matches. The CDR3 spans 16 residues. From germline, CDR1 is SEHNR and CDR2 FQNEAQ (reference sequence). The CDR3 nucleotides read TGTGCCAGCAGCTTACCGGAGGGACAGGGCCCCTACGAGCAGTACTTC. Protein: CASSLPEGQGPYEQYF.

This rearrangement joins TRBV20-1 to TRBJ2-3; a possible D gene is TRBD1 (6 bases). V was trimmed by 3 bases and J by 4 bases, leaving 11 bases between them. The germline CDR1 and CDR2 sequences are DFQATT and SNEGSKA (reference sequence). The CDR3 covers 13 residues. The CDR3 region is CSASRTVADTQYF. The CDR3 region has the DNA TGCAGTGCTAGTAGGACAGTTGCAGATACGCAGTATTTT.

V gene TRBV4-2 combines with J gene TRBJ1-5; D is unresolved. V lost 3 bases and J 2 bases, leaving 14 bases between the germline ends. The CDR3 covers 16 residues. Germline CDR1 is LGHNA and CDR2 is YNFKEQ. The CDR3 coding sequence is TGTGCCAGCAGCCAGGACTTCGGGGAGGGCAATCAGCCCCAGCATTTT. Amino acids: CASSQDFGEGNQPQHF.

The V gene is TRBV28, the J gene TRBJ1-6; D not resolved. The CDR3 has 13 amino acids. The V gene's germline CDR1 is MDHEN and CDR2 SYDVKM. Trimming shortened V by 3 bases and J by 14 bases, and 14 bases separated the two germline ends. The DNA for the CDR3 is TGTGCCAGCAGTTTGACCCGGCGGCATTCCCTCCACTTT. Its protein product is CASSLTRRHSLHF.

The count of this clone is one. The chain employs TRBV6-2 or TRBV6-3 and TRBJ2-1; D may be TRBD2 (6 bases). CDR1 MNHEY and CDR2 SVGEGT come from the germline V gene. The CDR3 has 13 residues. Between the trimmed V and J ends, which lost 5 bases and 7 bases, there was a span of 12 bases. CDR3 sequence (DNA): TGTGCCAGCAGTCTATCTAGCGTTAATGAGCAGTTCTTC. Translating gives CASSLSSVNEQFF.

This clone occurred once. The chain recombines TRBV7-3 with TRBJ2-5; 9 nucleotides align to TRBD1. The CDR3 spans 16 residues. J gave up 5 bases and V 5 bases, and 12 bases lay outside the gene matches. Germline assignment: CDR1 SGHTA and CDR2 FQGTGA. CDR3 region: CASSPSGTGIEETQYF. CDR3 DNA sequence: TGTGCCAGCAGCCCATCCGGGACAGGGATTGAGGAGACCCAGTACTTC.

The J gene is TRBJ1-1, the V gene TRBV20-1; no reliable D call. Per the germline V gene, CDR1 is DFQATT and CDR2 is SNEGSKA (reference sequence). The V end was cut by 4 bases, the J end by 8 bases, with 11 bases between. This CDR3 region has 11 residues. CDR3 nucleotide sequence: TGCAGTGCTATTGGAGTTATAGAAGCTTTCTTT. Translating it yields CSAIGVIEAFF.

This rearrangement joins TRBV19 to TRBJ1-2; TRBD1 is a possible D gene (5 bases). Trimming stripped 5 bases from V and 0 bases from J, with 16 bases between. The length of the CDR3 is 16 residues. The germline CDR1 and CDR2 sequences are LNHDA and SQIVND (reference sequence). CDR3 sequence: CASSGIDRTSNYGYTF. As DNA, the CDR3 is TGTGCCAGTAGTGGGATAGACAGAACATCTAACTATGGCTACACCTTC.

This chain uses TRBV27 with TRBJ2-1, with D uncertain. CDR1 and CDR2 from the germline V gene are MNHEY and SMNVEV (reference sequence). The CDR3 spans 12 residues. Between the trimmed V and J ends, which lost 8 bases and 3 bases, there was a span of 8 bases. CDR3 in amino acids: CASGLSYNEQFF. For the CDR3, the DNA is TGTGCCAGCGGCCTCAGCTACAATGAGCAGTTCTTC.

The chain combines TRBV18 with TRBJ1-2; maybe TRBD1 (5 bases). V lost 4 bases to trimming and J lost 2 bases, with 8 bases between them. CDR1 is KGHSH and CDR2 is LQKENI in the germline V gene. The CDR3 has 13 amino acids. CDR3 sequence: CASSLQENYGYTF. The CDR3 DNA is TGTGCCAGCTCACTACAGGAAAACTATGGCTACACCTTC.

This chain connects TRBV3-1 (or the pseudogene TRBV3-2) to TRBJ2-1; 7 nucleotides line up with TRBD2. The CDR3 has 16 residues. V lost 8 bases to trimming and J lost 3 bases; unmatched junction nucleotides: 13. Per the germline V gene, CDR1 is LGHDT and CDR2 is YNNKEL (reference sequence). CDR3 protein: CASGASGWPHYNEQFF. CDR3 DNA: TGTGCCAGCGGGGCTAGCGGTTGGCCCCACTACAATGAGCAGTTCTTC.

The CDR3 coding sequence is TGCGCCAGCAGCTTCGGCCATGGGCGTACATCTGAAGCTTTCTTT. It specifies CASSFGHGRTSEAFF. This chain connects TRBV5-1 to TRBJ1-1; D remains unclear. The V and J ends lost 2 bases and 6 bases respectively, with 17 bases between them. The CDR3 spans 15 residues. Germline CDR1 is SGHRS and CDR2 is YFSETQ.

This chain links TRBV4-2 with TRBJ2-7; tentative D call: TRBD2 (6 bases). V was trimmed by 1 base and J by 2 bases, leaving 12 bases between them. In germline, CDR1 is LGHNA, CDR2 YNFKEQ. The CDR3 has 15 amino acids. CDR3 sequence: CASSQVSASAYEQYF. The CDR3 DNA sequence: TGTGCCAGCAGCCAAGTATCGGCTAGCGCCTACGAGCAGTACTTC.

The chain combines TRBV3-1 (or the pseudogene TRBV3-2) with TRBJ1-2; D is unresolved. Looked up from germline, CDR1 is LGHDT and CDR2 is YNNKEL (reference sequence). The CDR3 is made up of 12 amino acids. V dropped 3 bases and J dropped 6 bases, with 8 bases sitting between them. The CDR3 sequence is CASSQIHNGYTF. CDR3 nucleotides: TGTGCCAGCAGCCAGATACACAATGGCTACACCTTC.

The rearrangement joins TRBV19 to TRBJ2-2; possible D gene TRBD1, 5 bases. Trimming shortened V by 6 bases and J by 7 bases, and 15 bases separated the two germline ends. Germline V lookup: CDR1 LNHDA, CDR2 SQIVND (reference sequence). This CDR3 is 14 amino acids long. The CDR3 spells CASSSIQGVGELFF. The CDR3 DNA reads as TGTGCCAGTAGCTCAATCCAAGGGGTCGGGGAGCTGTTTTTT. Full variable domain (outside the CDR3, taken from reference TRBV19 and TRBJ2-2): DGGITQSPKYLFRKEGQNVTLSCEQNLNHDAMYWYRQDPGQGLRLIYYSQIVNDFQKGDIAEGYSVSREKKESFPLTVTSAQKNPTAFYLCASSSIQGVGELFFGEGSRLTVL.

This rearrangement joins TRBV14 to TRBJ2-1; TRBD2 agrees at 8 bases. Germline V CDR1 and CDR2: SGHDN, FVKESK. The CDR3 totals 15 residues. V gave up 5 bases and J gave up 4 bases; unmatched junction bases: 7. CDR3 in DNA: TGTGCCAGCAGCTGGGGAGGGACTAGTTACAATGAGCAGTTCTTC. It encodes CASSWGGTSYNEQFF.